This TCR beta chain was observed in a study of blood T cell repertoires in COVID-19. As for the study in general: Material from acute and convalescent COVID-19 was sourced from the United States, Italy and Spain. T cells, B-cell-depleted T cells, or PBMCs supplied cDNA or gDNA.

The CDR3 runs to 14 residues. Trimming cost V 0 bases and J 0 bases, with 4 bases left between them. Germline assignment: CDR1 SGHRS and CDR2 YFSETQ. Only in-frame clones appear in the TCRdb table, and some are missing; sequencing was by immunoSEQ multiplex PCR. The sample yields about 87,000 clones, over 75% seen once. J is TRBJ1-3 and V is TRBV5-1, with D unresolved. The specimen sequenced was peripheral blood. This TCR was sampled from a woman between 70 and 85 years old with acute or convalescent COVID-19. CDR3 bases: TGCGCCAGCAGCTTGGGTTACTCTGGAAACACCATATATTTT. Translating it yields CASSLGYSGNTIYF.